The 23 T cell receptor beta chains given below trace back to one sample, sequenced in a study of CD8 T cells in ankylosing spondylitis (dated by TCRdb to 2015 to 2018). Receptors were amplified or captured by 5' RACE. The sequencer was an Illumina HiSeq 2500. Through fastp at Q25 and MiXCR, TCRdb rebuilt clones from the public reads, retaining in-frame beta chains. CDR3 protein sequences are deduplicated, and each keeps its most common genes and DNA. Across this sample there are about 220,000 distinct CDR3 sequences, with 10% to 13% seen only once. The top ten clones comprise 20% to 25% of the sample. Material for sequencing was blood, either unsorted or a sorted T cell fraction (not recorded which). The receptor source for this set is a male donor with ankylosing spondylitis or in good health (not recorded which).

This clonotype was detected only a few times. The J gene is TRBJ2-2, the V gene TRBV3-1; D possibly uses TRBD1 or TRBD2 (5 bases each). The CDR3 loop spans 14 amino acids. The V gene lost 4 bases and the J gene lost 4 bases, with 10 bases spanning the gap. Germline V CDR1 and CDR2: LGHDT, YNNKEL (reference sequence). CDR3 in DNA: TGTGCCAGCAGCCCCCGGGACCGCACCGGGGAGCTGTTTTTT. Its protein product is CASSPRDRTGELFF.

Worth noting for this clonotype: One end of the junction fails to match germline, which may point to a read error. V is TRBV12-3 or TRBV12-4 and J is TRBJ1-2, with D possibly TRBD1 on 6 matching bases. The CDR3 loop spans 12 amino acids. CDR3 region: CASSSQGYGDTF. The CDR3 coding sequence is TGTGCCAGCAGTTCACAGGGTTATGGCGACACCTTC.

V gene TRBV7-9 combines with J gene TRBJ1-6; possibly TRBD1 for D (5 bases). Per germline, CDR1 SEHNR and CDR2 FQNEAQ (reference sequence). V was clipped by 5 bases and J by 4 bases, with 18 bases between them. The CDR3 totals 17 residues. This CDR3 reads CASSPTNAAGYNSPLHF. In DNA form, the CDR3 reads TGTGCCAGCAGCCCGACAAACGCGGCAGGGTATAATTCACCCCTCCACTTT.

The chain carries TRBV18 and TRBJ1-6; D remains unclear. The germline gives CDR1 KGHSH, CDR2 LQKENI. V lost 6 bases and J 8 bases, leaving 11 bases between the germline ends. This CDR3 is built from 13 residues. The CDR3 reads CASSDVGDSPLHF. In DNA, the CDR3 is TGTGCCAGCTCCGACGTGGGTGATTCACCCCTCCACTTT.

This clonotype was observed many times. The rearrangement links TRBV10-2 to TRBJ2-5; D is perhaps TRBD2 (5 bases). Trimming removed 7 bases at V and 7 bases at J, with 16 bases between. This CDR3 is built from 13 residues. Germline V lookup: CDR1 WSHSY, CDR2 SAAADI. The CDR3 DNA follows: TGCGCCAGCATGAGGGAGTCCAGAGGGACCCAGTACTTC. Encoded protein: CASMRESRGTQYF.

This clonotype appeared many times. The DNA for the CDR3 is TGTGCCACCAGTGTTGCCGGGACTAGAAAGGCCAATGAGCAGTTCTTC. Protein sequence: CATSVAGTRKANEQFF. The chain carries TRBV24-1 and TRBJ2-1, with 8 bases fitting TRBD2. Germline CDR1 reads KGHDR; CDR2 reads SFDVKD. The CDR3 totals 16 residues. The V and J ends lost 5 bases and 6 bases, in that order; junction bases with no gene match: 11.

The chain couples TRBV5-1 to TRBJ2-2; 11 nucleotides align to TRBD2. Losses at the gene ends were 7 bases for V and 2 bases for J; bases not matched to a gene: 4. Germline-derived CDR1 and CDR2 are SGHRS and YFSETQ. The CDR3 consists of 15 residues. The CDR3 loop is CASSGTSGNTGELFF. Written as DNA, the CDR3 is TGCGCCAGCTCCGGGACTAGCGGTAACACCGGGGAGCTGTTTTTT.

This clonotype was observed many times. This chain joins TRBV5-1 and TRBJ1-1; D is perhaps TRBD1 (5 bases). Germline CDR1 and CDR2: SGHRS and YFSETQ. The germline V and J ends were trimmed by 2 bases and 3 bases, with 8 bases remaining between them. This CDR3 has 13 residues. In DNA form, the CDR3 reads TGCGCCAGCAGCTTCCAGGGAGACACTGAAGCTTTCTTT. Amino acids: CASSFQGDTEAFF. The full variable domain, completed using reference TRBV5-1 and TRBJ1-1, is KAGVTQTPRYLIKTRGQQVTLSCSPISGHRSVSWYQQTPGQGLQFLFEYFSETQRNKGNFPGRFSGRQFSNSRSEMNVSTLELGDSALYLCASSFQGDTEAFFGQGTRLTVV.

This clonotype was found many times. The CDR3: CASSRHTPYEQYF. For the CDR3, the DNA is TGTGCCAGCAGCCGCCATACACCCTACGAGCAGTACTTC. The chain couples TRBV3-1 to TRBJ2-7, with D hard to call. V was shortened by 4 bases and J by 2 bases, with 9 bases between the two germline ends. CDR1 LGHDT and CDR2 YNNKEL come from the germline V gene (reference sequence). This CDR3 is 13 amino acids long.

This clonotype was observed a few times. The gene calls are TRBV7-2 and TRBJ1-4; D is unclear. This CDR3 spans 14 amino acids. The germline V gene has CDR1 SGHTA and CDR2 FQGNSA. V lost 4 bases to trimming and J lost 5 bases, with 11 bases between them. This chain's CDR3 is CASSSDGLNEKLFF. The CDR3 coding sequence is TGTGCCAGCAGCTCGGACGGCTTGAATGAAAAACTGTTTTTT.

This clonotype occurred many times. The chain combines TRBV29-1 with TRBJ2-4, with D tentatively TRBD1 (6 bases). This CDR3 is built from 14 residues. The V end was cut by 4 bases, the J end by 6 bases, with 16 bases between. The germline V gene encodes CDR1 SQVTM and CDR2 ANQGSEA. The chain's CDR3 is CSVGSPGAGNIQYF. The CDR3 coding sequence is TGCAGCGTTGGCTCCCCAGGGGCGGGAAACATTCAGTACTTC.

Turning to this clonotype: A much larger clone lies a single base off, so this may be a read error. This chain uses TRBV12-3 or TRBV12-4 with TRBJ1-1; 8 positions agree with TRBD1. V gave up 1 base and J gave up 3 bases; unmatched junction bases: 1. The CDR3 runs to 14 residues. The CDR3 protein is CASSLVGQDTEAFF. Here the CDR3 DNA reads TGTGCCAGCAGTTTAGTGGGACAGGACACTGAAGCTTTCTTT.

This clonotype was observed many times. The chain joins TRBV27 to TRBJ1-2; D uncertain. Per germline, CDR1 MNHEY and CDR2 SMNVEV (reference sequence). Trimming stripped 3 bases from V and 2 bases from J, with 7 bases between. This CDR3 is 13 amino acids long. CDR3 sequence: CASSFWQNYGYTF. Here the CDR3 DNA reads TGTGCCAGCAGTTTTTGGCAGAACTATGGCTACACCTTC.

In this sample, this clonotype turned up many times. The chain couples TRBV12-3 or TRBV12-4 to TRBJ1-3; D perhaps matches TRBD1 (5 bases). V dropped 5 bases and J dropped 0 bases, with 14 bases sitting between them. The CDR3 runs 16 residues. This CDR3 is CASSGDWEASGNTIYF. The CDR3 DNA sequence: TGTGCCAGCAGTGGGGACTGGGAGGCCTCTGGAAACACCATATATTTT.

This clonotype was detected ten times or more. The J gene is TRBJ2-3, the V gene TRBV12-3 or TRBV12-4, with no clear D. The V gene lost 5 bases and the J gene lost 5 bases, with 5 bases spanning the gap. This CDR3 spans 11 amino acids. CDR3 DNA: TGTGCCAGCAGTACCCTAGATACGCAGTATTTT. The encoded protein is CASSTLDTQYF.

This clonotype showed up just once. A much larger clonotype is one base distant, so this may be a read error. The CDR3 loop is CASSALVYTEAFF. CDR3 in DNA: TGCGCCAGCAGCGCGTTGGTGTACACTGAAGCTTTCTTT. The chain employs TRBV5-1 and TRBJ1-1, with D unresolved. V shed 4 bases and J shed 3 bases, with 10 bases lying between them. In germline, CDR1 is SGHRS, CDR2 YFSETQ. CDR3 length: 13 amino acids.

This clonotype was detected ten times or more. V usage is TRBV12-3 or TRBV12-4 and J usage is TRBJ1-1; D is unclear. This CDR3 contains 14 residues. Trimming shortened V by 3 bases and J by 0 bases, and 8 bases separated the two germline ends. Written as DNA, the CDR3 is TGTGCCAGCAGTTTTTTCGGATTGAACACTGAAGCTTTCTTT. Amino acids: CASSFFGLNTEAFF.

This clonotype was seen at least ten times. V and J are TRBV7-2 and TRBJ2-3; D not certain. Germline CDR1 and CDR2: SGHTA and FQGNSA. This CDR3 is 14 amino acids long. Trimming left V 5 bases short and J 1 base short, with 10 bases between. Written as DNA, the CDR3 is TGTGCCAGCAGCACCGCCGCAGGCACAGATACGCAGTATTTT. As protein: CASSTAAGTDTQYF.

This clonotype was recorded at least ten times. The V call is TRBV12-3 or TRBV12-4, the J call TRBJ1-1; 8 bases are a match to TRBD1. The CDR3 runs to 15 residues. V lost 5 bases to trimming and J lost 4 bases; unmatched junction nucleotides: 9. The CDR3 reads CASSQYQGASTEAFF. The CDR3, as DNA: TGTGCCAGCAGTCAATACCAGGGGGCTAGCACTGAAGCTTTCTTT.

The chain has TRBV24-1 and TRBJ2-7; TRBD1 agrees at 9 bases. J was trimmed by 5 bases and V by 5 bases; bases with no gene match: 12. The CDR3 sequence is 16 residues long. The germline V gene has CDR1 KGHDR and CDR2 SFDVKD. DNA of the CDR3: TGTGCCACCAGTGCCCCCGAGGGACAGGGCAACCACGAGCAGTACTTC. It yields the protein CATSAPEGQGNHEQYF.

The chain employs TRBV9 and TRBJ1-1; TRBD1 might be the D (6 bases). V shed 4 bases and J shed 6 bases, with 16 bases lying between them. The CDR3 loop spans 14 amino acids. CDR1 and CDR2 (germline): SGDLS, YYNGEE. The chain's CDR3 is CASSTSSRGPEAFF. CDR3 coding DNA: TGTGCCAGCAGCACCAGCTCCAGGGGTCCTGAAGCTTTCTTT. Based on the CDR3 plus reference TRBV9 and TRBJ1-1, the full variable domain is DSGVTQTPKHLITATGQRVTLRCSPRSGDLSVYWYQQSLDQGLQFLIQYYNGEERAKGNILERFSAQQFPDLHSELNLSSLELGDSALYFCASSTSSRGPEAFFGQGTRLTVV.

This clonotype was seen more than once but under ten times. The CDR3 DNA reads TGCGCCAGCAGCTTGGCCCGGACTAGCGGGGGGGCAAGTGAGCAGTTCTTC. This codes for CASSLARTSGGASEQFF. The J gene is TRBJ2-1, the V gene TRBV5-1; 15 nucleotides line up with TRBD2. Germline values: CDR1 SGHRS, CDR2 YFSETQ. Losses at the gene ends were 0 bases for V and 9 bases for J; bases not matched to a gene: 7. The CDR3 extends over 17 amino acids.

This clonotype has at least ten counts. This chain uses TRBV27 with TRBJ2-7, with 7 bases that match TRBD1. In germline, CDR1 is MNHEY, CDR2 SMNVEV (reference sequence). CDR3 length equals 15 residues. The J segment lost 0 bases and the V segment lost 5 bases, leaving 7 bases of the junction unmatched. In DNA form, the CDR3 reads TGTGCCAGCAGTCTTCTCACAGGGGTCTCCTACGAGCAGTACTTC. Protein: CASSLLTGVSYEQYF.